This T cell receptor beta chain was observed in a study of blood T cells in healthy people across ages. For the second PCR, which ran for roughly 6 to 12 cycles, a sample-barcoded 5' primer and a J-beta primer mix were used. Each CDR3 protein gets one entry after TCRdb re-called the 5' RACE reads with MiXCR. The sample has 850,000 to 1,000,000 distinct CDR3 sequences, 45% to 50% seen once. V lost 2 bases to trimming and J lost 4 bases, with 4 bases between them. This CDR3 has 11 residues. Germline V lookup: CDR1 SQVTM, CDR2 ANQGSEA. Each individual donor underwent a draw of roughly 10 milliliters of peripheral blood.

The receptor comes from a man aged 25 to 40 in good health. The specimen was blood. The chain joins TRBV29-1 to TRBJ2-3; no clear D gene. CDR3 nucleotides: TGCAGCGTTGAAACGGCAGATACGCAGTATTTT. Protein: CSVETADTQYF.